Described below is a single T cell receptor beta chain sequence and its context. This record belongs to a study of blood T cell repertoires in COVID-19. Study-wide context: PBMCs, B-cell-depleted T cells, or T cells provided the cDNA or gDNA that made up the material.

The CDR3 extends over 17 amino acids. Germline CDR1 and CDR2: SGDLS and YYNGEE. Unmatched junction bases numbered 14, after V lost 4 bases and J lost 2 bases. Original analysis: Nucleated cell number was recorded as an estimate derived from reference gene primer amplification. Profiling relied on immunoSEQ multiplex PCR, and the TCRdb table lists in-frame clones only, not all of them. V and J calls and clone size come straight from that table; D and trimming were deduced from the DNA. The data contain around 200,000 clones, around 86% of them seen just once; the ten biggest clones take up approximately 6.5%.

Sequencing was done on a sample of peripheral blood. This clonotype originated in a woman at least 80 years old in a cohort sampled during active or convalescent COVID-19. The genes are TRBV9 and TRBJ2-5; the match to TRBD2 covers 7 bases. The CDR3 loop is CASSRTGVAGSQETQYF. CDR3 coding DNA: TGTGCCAGCAGCCGAACCGGGGTAGCGGGTTCACAAGAGACCCAGTACTTC.